This T cell receptor beta chain was captured by sequencing in a study of T cell responses to AZD1222 COVID-19 vaccine. Measured with immunoSEQ multiplex PCR; TCRdb has only the in-frame clones, and not every one. The sample records about 150,000 clones, just over 90% being singletons. There are 16 residues in the CDR3. Germline lookup yields CDR1 SGDLS and CDR2 YYNGEE. The V end lost 0 bases, the J end lost 1 base, and 13 bases lay between the germline ends. The sequences come from peripheral blood, collected on day 0 of AZD1222 vaccination. This receptor was obtained from an adult in good health. This rearrangement joins TRBV9 to TRBJ1-1, with no clear D. The CDR3 bases are TGTGCCAGCAGCGTAGGGATAGACAAATGGAACACTGAAGCTTTCTTT. Protein: CASSVGIDKWNTEAFF. Filled out from reference TRBV9 and TRBJ1-1, the complete variable domain reads DSGVTQTPKHLITATGQRVTLRCSPRSGDLSVYWYQQSLDQGLQFLIQYYNGEERAKGNILERFSAQQFPDLHSELNLSSLELGDSALYFCASSVGIDKWNTEAFFGQGTRLTVV.